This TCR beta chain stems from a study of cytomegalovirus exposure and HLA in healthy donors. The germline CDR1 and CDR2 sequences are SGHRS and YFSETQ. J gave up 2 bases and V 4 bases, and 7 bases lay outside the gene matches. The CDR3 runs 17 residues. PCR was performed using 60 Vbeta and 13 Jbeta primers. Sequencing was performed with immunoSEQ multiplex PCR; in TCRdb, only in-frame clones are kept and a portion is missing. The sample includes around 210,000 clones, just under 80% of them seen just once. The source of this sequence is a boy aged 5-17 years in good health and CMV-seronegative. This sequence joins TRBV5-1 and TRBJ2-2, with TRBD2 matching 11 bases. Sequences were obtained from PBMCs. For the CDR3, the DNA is TGCGCCAGCAGCCAGGGCGGGACTAGCGGAAACACCGGGGAGCTGTTTTTT. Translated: CASSQGGTSGNTGELFF.